These 15 T cell receptor beta chains came from one sample sequenced in a study of T-cell memory formation after mild COVID-19. From the 5' RACE reads, TCRdb called clonotypes with MiXCR, one entry per CDR3 protein. This sample yields roughly 340,000 distinct CDR3 sequences, of which approximately 15% are seen a single time; approximately 20% belongs to the top ten. The sample consisted of PBMCs or a T cell subset sorted from them (not recorded which). These receptors all stem from a young man who had mild COVID-19 (a few samples of this study predate the infection). Cell type and time point are not known.

This clonotype occurred a few times. The CDR3: CASSRRQGDQPQHF. As DNA, the CDR3 is TGCGCCAGCAGCCGAAGACAGGGGGATCAGCCCCAGCATTTT. The V and J genes are TRBV5-1 and TRBJ1-5, with 9 bases lining up with TRBD1. There are 14 residues in the CDR3. The germline CDR1 and CDR2 sequences are SGHRS and YFSETQ. With V trimmed by 4 bases and J by 5 bases, 4 bases remained unmatched. Looking up the rest from reference TRBV5-1 and TRBJ1-5 gives the full variable domain: KAGVTQTPRYLIKTRGQQVTLSCSPISGHRSVSWYQQTPGQGLQFLFEYFSETQRNKGNFPGRFSGRQFSNSRSEMNVSTLELGDSALYLCASSRRQGDQPQHFGDGTRLSIL.

This clonotype was detected only a few times. The chain combines TRBV21-1 with TRBJ2-1; the D call TRBD2 from the table was never checked on the DNA. TRBV21-1 is marked as a pseudogene. This CDR3 is 14 amino acids long. CDR3 amino acids: CASRGRGGPDEQFF. The CDR3 region has the DNA TGTGCCAGCAGAGGGCGGGGGGGCCCGGATGAGCAGTTCTTC.

This clonotype was observed a handful of times. J is TRBJ1-2 and V is TRBV12-3 or TRBV12-4; 7 positions agree with TRBD1. With V trimmed by 5 bases and J by 4 bases, 10 bases remained unmatched. CDR3 length equals 15 residues. The CDR3 coding sequence is TGTGCCAGCAGTGATTTGGGACAGTCGGGCTATGGCTACACCTTC. Encoded protein: CASSDLGQSGYGYTF.

The chain carries TRBV18 and TRBJ2-3; TRBD2 might be the D (5 bases). The germline gives CDR1 KGHSH, CDR2 LQKENI. The V gene lost 5 bases and the J gene lost 11 bases, with 17 bases spanning the gap. The length of the CDR3 is 13 residues. Here the CDR3 reads CASSTDVAFGQYF. The CDR3 bases are TGTGCCAGCTCAACCGATGTAGCGTTCGGGCAGTATTTT.

V and J are TRBV9 and TRBJ2-2; D might be TRBD1 (6 bases). CDR1 SGDLS and CDR2 YYNGEE come from the germline V gene. The CDR3 has 14 amino acids. V lost 5 bases, J lost 4 bases, and 12 bases lay in between. CDR3 sequence (DNA): TGTGCCAGCAGGGGGGCGGGTCTCACCGGGGAGCTGTTTTTT. Encoded protein: CASRGAGLTGELFF.

The rearrangement uses TRBV11-3 and TRBJ2-2; 8 nucleotides align to TRBD2. Unmatched junction bases numbered 7, after V lost 5 bases and J lost 5 bases. CDR3 length equals 15 residues. CDR1 is SGHNT and CDR2 is YENEEA in the germline V gene. The CDR3 loop is CASSPTPGGTGELFF. The CDR3, as DNA: TGTGCCAGCAGCCCCACCCCGGGGGGGACCGGGGAGCTGTTTTTT.

This clonotype was seen once. This chain uses TRBV3-1 with TRBJ2-3, with 7 bases fitting TRBD2. Germline CDR1 LGHDT, CDR2 YNNKEL (reference sequence). The trim removed 2 bases at V and 1 base at J, leaving 6 bases unmatched. The CDR3 is 16 amino acids. As DNA, the CDR3 is TGTGCCAGCAGCCAACTTGCGGGAGCGGGCACAGATACGCAGTATTTT. It translates to CASSQLAGAGTDTQYF.

The sample holds a few counts of this clonotype. The rearrangement joins TRBV5-4 to TRBJ2-1; TRBD2 is a possible D gene (6 bases). The CDR3 is made up of 15 amino acids. The V end was cut by 2 bases, the J end by 7 bases, with 16 bases between. Germline CDR1 and CDR2: SGHNT and YYREEE (reference sequence). The CDR3: CASSFNGDFPNEQFF. CDR3 coding DNA: TGTGCCAGCAGCTTCAACGGGGACTTCCCTAATGAGCAGTTCTTC.

This clonotype was observed a handful of times. The chain employs TRBV2 and TRBJ2-1; D gene unclear. The V and J ends lost 6 bases and 0 bases respectively, with 12 bases between them. The CDR3 spans 15 residues. Germline assignment: CDR1 SNHLY and CDR2 FYNNEI. CDR3 DNA: TGTGCCAGCAGGCAGACGGCGAGCTCCTACAATGAGCAGTTCTTC. It is translated as CASRQTASSYNEQFF. The variable domain in full, completed from reference TRBV2 and TRBJ2-1, reads EPEVTQTPSHQVTQMGQEVILRCVPISNHLYFYWYRQILGQKVEFLVSFYNNEISEKSEIFDDQFSVERPDGSNFTLKIRSTKLEDSAMYFCASRQTASSYNEQFFGPGTRLTVL.

This clonotype has just a few counts. The V and J genes are TRBV20-1 and TRBJ2-3; the D gene could be TRBD1 or TRBD2 (5 bases each). CDR3 size: 17 residues. The germline V gene encodes CDR1 DFQATT and CDR2 SNEGSKA (reference sequence). V lost 3 bases to trimming and J lost 2 bases, with 21 bases between them. The CDR3 sequence is CSASEGSFGSFTDTQYF. The CDR3 bases are TGCAGTGCTAGTGAGGGGAGTTTCGGCTCATTCACAGATACGCAGTATTTT.

This clonotype occurred many times. The V and J genes are TRBV15 and TRBJ2-1, with D hard to call. V was shortened by 0 bases and J by 6 bases, with 9 bases between the two germline ends. CDR1 and CDR2 from the germline V gene are LNHNV and YYDKDF (reference sequence). This CDR3 region has 14 residues. The CDR3 region has the DNA TGTGCCACCAGCAGAGATACCCGTCTCAATGAGCAGTTCTTC. It encodes CATSRDTRLNEQFF.

V and J are TRBV6-2 or TRBV6-3 and TRBJ2-2; no reliable D call. This CDR3 is built from 13 residues. Germline lookup yields CDR1 MNHEY and CDR2 SVGEGT. V lost 2 bases and J lost 6, with 7 bases in between. The CDR3 DNA reads as TGTGCCAGCAGTTACGTGTGGCCCGGGGAGCTGTTTTTT. It codes for CASSYVWPGELFF.

The chain carries TRBV7-6 and TRBJ1-1; weak D call: TRBD1 (5 bases). V lost 1 base to trimming and J lost 4 bases, with 16 bases between them. The length of the CDR3 is 16 residues. The germline V gene has CDR1 SGHVS and CDR2 FNYEAQ. The CDR3 protein is CASSLESTPRATEAFF. CDR3 in DNA: TGTGCCAGCAGCTTAGAGTCAACCCCCAGGGCCACTGAAGCTTTCTTT. The full variable domain, in which reference TRBV7-6 and TRBJ1-1 provide the parts outside the CDR3, is GAGVSQSPRYKVTKRGQDVALRCDPISGHVSLYWYRQALGQGPEFLTYFNYEAQQDKSGLPNDRFSAERPEGSISTLTIQRTEQRDSAMYRCASSLESTPRATEAFFGQGTRLTVV.

This clonotype was found a few times. The V and J genes are TRBV29-1 and TRBJ2-3; 9 bases are a match to TRBD2. Germline trimming cut 4 bases from V and 4 bases from J; bases unmatched to any gene: 12. This CDR3 is built from 16 residues. CDR1 and CDR2 (germline): SQVTM, ANQGSEA. The CDR3: CSVGGPWRGGADTQYF. As DNA, the CDR3 is TGCAGCGTTGGAGGTCCCTGGCGGGGGGGTGCAGATACGCAGTATTTT.

Only a few counts were recorded for this clonotype. The chain uses TRBV7-2 and TRBJ2-2, with 8 nucleotides matching TRBD1. Germline CDR1 is SGHTA and CDR2 is FQGNSA. The CDR3 length is 15 residues. After removal of 2 bases from V and 3 bases from J, the junction contained 2 bases not matched to a gene. This CDR3 reads CASSLQGAHTGELFF. The CDR3 nucleotides read TGTGCCAGCAGCTTACAGGGGGCGCACACCGGGGAGCTGTTTTTT.